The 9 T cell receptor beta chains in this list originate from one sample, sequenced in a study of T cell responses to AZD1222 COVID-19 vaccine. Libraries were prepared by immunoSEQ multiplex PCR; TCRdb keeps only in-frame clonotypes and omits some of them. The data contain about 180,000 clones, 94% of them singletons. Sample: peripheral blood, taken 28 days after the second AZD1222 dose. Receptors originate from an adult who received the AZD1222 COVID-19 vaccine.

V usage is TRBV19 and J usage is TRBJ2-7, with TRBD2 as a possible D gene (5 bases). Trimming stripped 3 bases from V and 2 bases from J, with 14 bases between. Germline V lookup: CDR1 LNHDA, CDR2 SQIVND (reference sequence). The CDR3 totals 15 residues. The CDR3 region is CASSMRELGAYEQYF. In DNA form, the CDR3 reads TGTGCCAGTAGTATGAGGGAGCTTGGGGCCTACGAGCAGTACTTC.

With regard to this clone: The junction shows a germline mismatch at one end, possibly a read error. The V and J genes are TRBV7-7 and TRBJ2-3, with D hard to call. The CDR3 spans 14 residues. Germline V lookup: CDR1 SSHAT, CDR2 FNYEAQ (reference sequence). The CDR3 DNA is TGTGCTAGCAGCTTAGGCCTCAGCACAGATACGCAGTATTTT. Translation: CASSLGLSTDTQYF.

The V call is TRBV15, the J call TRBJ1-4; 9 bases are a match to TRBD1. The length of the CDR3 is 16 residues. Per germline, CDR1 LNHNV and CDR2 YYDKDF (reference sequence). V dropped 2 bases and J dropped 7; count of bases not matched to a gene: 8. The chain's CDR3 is CATSRTTGGRGEKLFF. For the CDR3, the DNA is TGTGCCACCAGCAGAACGACAGGGGGAAGAGGTGAAAAACTGTTTTTT.

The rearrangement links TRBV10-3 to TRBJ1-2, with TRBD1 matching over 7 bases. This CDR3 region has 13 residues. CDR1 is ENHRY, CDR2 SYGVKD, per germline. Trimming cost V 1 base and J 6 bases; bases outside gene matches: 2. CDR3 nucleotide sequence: TGTGCCATCAGTGAGTTTGGACAGGATGGCTACACCTTC. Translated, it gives CAISEFGQDGYTF.

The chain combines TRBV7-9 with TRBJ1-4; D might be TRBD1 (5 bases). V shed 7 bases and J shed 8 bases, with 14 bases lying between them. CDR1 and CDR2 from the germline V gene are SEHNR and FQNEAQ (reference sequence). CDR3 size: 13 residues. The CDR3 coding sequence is TGTGCCAGCACCAGACCAGGGATCGAAAAACTGTTTTTT. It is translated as CASTRPGIEKLFF.

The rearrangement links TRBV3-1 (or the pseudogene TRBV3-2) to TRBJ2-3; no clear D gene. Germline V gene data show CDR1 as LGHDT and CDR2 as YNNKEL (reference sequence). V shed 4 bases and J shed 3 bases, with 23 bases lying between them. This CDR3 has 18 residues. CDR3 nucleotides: TGTGCCAGCAGCCCCCAAAATACAGACCTTTACGGTACAGATACGCAGTATTTT. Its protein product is CASSPQNTDLYGTDTQYF.

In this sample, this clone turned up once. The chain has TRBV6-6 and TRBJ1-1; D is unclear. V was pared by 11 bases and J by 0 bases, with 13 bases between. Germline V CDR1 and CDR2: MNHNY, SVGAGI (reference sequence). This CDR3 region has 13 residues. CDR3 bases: TGTGCCGGAACCGAAACCTTGAACACTGAAGCTTTCTTT. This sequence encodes CAGTETLNTEAFF.

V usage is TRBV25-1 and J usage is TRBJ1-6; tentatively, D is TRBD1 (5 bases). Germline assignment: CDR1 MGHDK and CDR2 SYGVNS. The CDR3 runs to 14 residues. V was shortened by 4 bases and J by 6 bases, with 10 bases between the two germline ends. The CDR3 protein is CASSGGTVNSPLHF. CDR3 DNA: TGTGCCAGCAGTGGTGGGACGGTTAATTCACCCCTCCACTTT.

CDR3 sequence: CASSLESSGSFPQYF. The CDR3 bases are TGCGCCAGCAGTCTGGAGTCTAGCGGGAGTTTTCCCCAGTACTTC. The V gene is TRBV5-1, the J gene TRBJ2-7; 10 bases align to TRBD2. This CDR3 is 15 amino acids long. The junction had 15 bases not matched to a gene; V was cut back by 5 bases and J by 10 bases. From germline, CDR1 is SGHRS and CDR2 YFSETQ.